The 8 T cell receptor beta chains presented below share a single source sample, sequenced in a study of blood T cell repertoires in COVID-19. The repertoire was sequenced with immunoSEQ multiplex PCR; TCRdb's copy has only in-frame clones and lacks some. The sample consists of about 260,000 clones, roughly 83% of them appearing once. Sequenced material: PBMCs or T cells enriched from blood (not recorded which). The receptor source for this set is a woman between 50 and 59 years old who had recovered from COVID-19.

This chain links TRBV5-5 with TRBJ2-5; D remains ambiguous. CDR3 length equals 15 residues. Per germline, CDR1 SGHKS and CDR2 YYEKEE (reference sequence). With 1 base removed from V and 1 base from J, the gap between germline ends came to 11 bases. The CDR3 DNA sequence: TGTGCCAGCAGCTTGTGGGCAGCCGTCCAAGAGACCCAGTACTTC. Protein sequence: CASSLWAAVQETQYF.

V is TRBV11-3 and J is TRBJ2-7; TRBD1 matches 9 bases. CDR3 size: 14 residues. Germline V gives CDR1 SGHNT, CDR2 YENEEA. Germline trimming cut 4 bases from V and 7 bases from J; bases unmatched to any gene: 8. The CDR3 sequence: CASSSRTGAGEQYF. DNA for the CDR3: TGTGCCAGCAGCTCGAGGACAGGGGCGGGGGAGCAGTACTTC.

The chain joins TRBV6-5 to TRBJ1-2, with D perhaps matching TRBD1 (5 bases). CDR3 length equals 12 residues. Trimming pared 4 bases from V and 7 bases from J, leaving 10 bases between. Germline CDR1 reads MNHEY; CDR2 reads SVGAGI. The CDR3 DNA follows: TGTGCCAGCAGTTCGCGGGGGGGTGGCTACACCTTC. This encodes CASSSRGGGYTF.

The chain uses TRBV28 and TRBJ2-1; 8 bases map to TRBD2. CDR1 is MDHEN, CDR2 SYDVKM, per germline. The CDR3 totals 15 residues. The J segment lost 6 bases and the V segment lost 6 bases, leaving 10 bases of the junction unmatched. DNA of the CDR3: TGTGCCAGCAGCCGAACAGCGGGAGCTGGCAATGAGCAGTTCTTC. Residues: CASSRTAGAGNEQFF. Combining the CDR3 with reference TRBV28 and TRBJ2-1 gives the whole variable domain DVKVTQSSRYLVKRTGEKVFLECVQDMDHENMFWYRQDPGLGLRLIYFSYDVKMKEKGDIPEGYSVSREKKERFSLILESASTNQTSMYLCASSRTAGAGNEQFFGPGTRLTVL.

The chain combines TRBV6-1 with TRBJ2-2, with a weak D call TRBD2 (5 bases). The CDR3 runs to 14 residues. V lost 3 bases and J 6 bases, leaving 11 bases between the germline ends. Germline-derived CDR1 and CDR2 are MNHNS and SASEGT. CDR3 amino acids: CASSEGWRAGELFF. CDR3 coding DNA: TGTGCCAGCAGTGAGGGGTGGCGGGCCGGGGAGCTGTTTTTT.

The chain has TRBV7-2 and TRBJ2-1; possible D gene TRBD1, 6 bases. Trimming took 1 base from V and 4 from J, leaving 11 bases between them. Germline-derived CDR1 and CDR2 are SGHTA and FQGNSA. The CDR3 has 15 residues. The CDR3 sequence is CASSLGGQHYNEQFF. The DNA of the CDR3 is TGTGCCAGCAGCTTAGGCGGACAGCATTACAATGAGCAGTTCTTC.

Of note for this clone: In the same sample, other DNA sequences code for this CDR3. The chain is built from TRBV27 and TRBJ2-1; D gene uncertain. Per germline, CDR1 MNHEY and CDR2 SMNVEV (reference sequence). The CDR3 consists of 13 residues. The V end lost 3 bases, the J end lost 0 bases, and 3 bases lay between the germline ends. In DNA form, the CDR3 reads TGTGCCAGCAGTTTCAGCTCCTACAATGAGCAGTTCTTC. Its translation: CASSFSSYNEQFF.

CDR3 residues: CASSYGTSGSGYNEQFF. As DNA, the CDR3 is TGTGCCAGCAGTTACGGGACTAGCGGGAGCGGCTACAATGAGCAGTTCTTC. The rearrangement links TRBV6-2 or TRBV6-3 to TRBJ2-1; 14 bases map to TRBD2. Germline values: CDR1 MNHEY, CDR2 SVGEGT. J gave up 3 bases and V 2 bases, and 3 bases lay outside the gene matches. This CDR3 spans 17 amino acids.